Shown below are 25 T cell receptor beta chains from a single sample sequenced in a study of T cell repertoires in cytomegalovirus infection. TCRdb used MiXCR to reprocess the reads, holding one entry per CDR3 protein. Here the sample spans more than 85,000 distinct CDR3 sequences, around a quarter being singletons. Material for sequencing was CD8+ T cells from PBMCs. The source is a human donor in good health (CMV status not recorded). Some clones in this sample may be carry-over from other donors' samples.

This clonotype came up many times. The chain employs TRBV4-3 and TRBJ1-3, with D possibly being TRBD1 (5 bases). V was trimmed by 1 base and J by 8 bases, leaving 15 bases between them. The CDR3 covers 15 residues. Germline V gene lookup returns CDR1 LGHNA and CDR2 YSLEER. The CDR3 region has the DNA TGCGCCAGCAGCCAAGCCGCCCAGGGTTGGGACACCATATATTTT. This translates into CASSQAAQGWDTIYF.

This clonotype was seen only a few times. The chain joins TRBV7-2 to TRBJ2-7; D gene unclear. The germline V gene has CDR1 SGHTA and CDR2 FQGNSA. Trimming shortened V by 0 bases and J by 3 bases, and 18 bases separated the two germline ends. This CDR3 has 17 residues. CDR3 sequence (DNA): TGTGCCAGCAGCTTAGCCCTCGCCCCCGGTGCCGGCTACGAGCAGTACTTC. Amino acid sequence: CASSLALAPGAGYEQYF.

This chain uses TRBV7-4 with TRBJ2-3; TRBD2 aligns across 8 bases. V dropped 5 bases and J dropped 6; count of bases not matched to a gene: 4. This CDR3 spans 13 amino acids. CDR1 and CDR2 from the germline V gene are SGHVT and SQSDAQ. CDR3 loop: CASSTGGGDTQYF. Here the CDR3 DNA reads TGTGCCAGCAGCACCGGGGGGGGGGATACGCAGTATTTT.

The sample holds a few counts of this clonotype. This chain uses TRBV12-3 or TRBV12-4 with TRBJ2-3, with TRBD2 as a possible D gene (5 bases). The CDR3 totals 14 residues. Trimming shortened V by 3 bases and J by 0 bases, and 7 bases separated the two germline ends. This chain's CDR3 is CASSFTGSTDTQYF. CDR3 nucleotide sequence: TGTGCCAGCAGTTTTACGGGGAGCACAGATACGCAGTATTTT.

This clonotype was picked up one time. The V call is TRBV5-1, the J call TRBJ2-7, with 9 nucleotides matching TRBD2. Germline V gives CDR1 SGHRS, CDR2 YFSETQ. CDR3 length equals 15 residues. With V trimmed by 9 bases and J by 2 bases, 12 bases remained unmatched. The CDR3 DNA reads TGCGCCAACAGACCTAGCGGGACGAAAACCTACGAGCAGTACTTC. Translating it yields CANRPSGTKTYEQYF.

Written as DNA, the CDR3 is TGTGCCAGCAGCCCCAGGGGGCTCGAGCAGTACTTC. This codes for CASSPRGLEQYF. The chain links TRBV14 to TRBJ2-7, with 8 positions matching TRBD1. V shed 4 bases and J 6 bases; nucleotides not matched to a gene: 2. CDR3 length: 12 residues. In germline, CDR1 is SGHDN, CDR2 FVKESK. Supplemented by reference TRBV14 and TRBJ2-7, the full variable domain reads EAGVTQFPSHSVIEKGQTVTLRCDPISGHDNLYWYRRVMGKEIKFLLHFVKESKQDESGMPNNRFLAERTGGTYSTLKVQPAELEDSGVYFCASSPRGLEQYFGPGTRLTVT.

This clonotype appeared a few times. The J gene is TRBJ2-5, the V gene TRBV20-1; 15 bases fit TRBD2. This CDR3 has 18 residues. With 1 base clipped from V and 1 base from J, the junction kept 7 bases outside the gene matches. In germline, CDR1 is DFQATT, CDR2 SNEGSKA (reference sequence). In DNA form, the CDR3 reads TGCAGTGCTAGAGTGGGACTAGCGGGAGGCAACTTCCAAGAGACCCAGTACTTC. Protein sequence: CSARVGLAGGNFQETQYF.

The CDR3 sequence is CASSQVKRGEAFF. The CDR3 nucleotides read TGTGCCAGCAGCCAAGTCAAGAGGGGTGAAGCTTTCTTT. The rearrangement uses TRBV14 and TRBJ1-1; tentative D call: TRBD1 (5 bases). Trimming removed 1 base from V and 7 bases from J, with 10 bases in between. The CDR3 totals 13 residues. The germline V gene has CDR1 SGHDN and CDR2 FVKESK.

The chain recombines TRBV7-3 with TRBJ2-7; D gene unclear. CDR3 length: 12 amino acids. The V and J ends lost 5 bases and 3 bases respectively, with 8 bases between them. The germline gives CDR1 SGHTA, CDR2 FQGTGA. This CDR3 is CASSKDDYEQYF. CDR3 DNA sequence: TGTGCCAGCAGCAAGGACGACTACGAGCAGTACTTC.

The rearrangement links TRBV6-2 or TRBV6-3 to TRBJ1-5, with TRBD1 as a possible D gene (6 bases). CDR1 and CDR2 (germline): MNHEY, SVGEGT. V was clipped by 6 bases and J by 4 bases, with 13 bases between them. This CDR3 spans 14 amino acids. The CDR3, as DNA: TGTGCCAGCAGCTCGACAGGTCTGAATCAGCCCCAGCATTTT. Its translation is CASSSTGLNQPQHF.

This clonotype was counted between two and nine times. V gene TRBV5-5 combines with J gene TRBJ1-1, with D possibly TRBD1 on 6 matching bases. V was cut by 4 bases and J by 5 bases, with 18 bases left in between. Germline CDR1 SGHKS, CDR2 YYEKEE (reference sequence). The CDR3 length is 15 residues. The chain's CDR3 is CASSPIGGQGTEAFF. CDR3 coding DNA: TGTGCCAGCAGCCCAATCGGGGGGCAGGGTACTGAAGCTTTCTTT.

V and J are TRBV12-3 or TRBV12-4 and TRBJ1-1; D is ambiguous. Trimming pared 1 base from V and 5 bases from J, leaving 11 bases between. The CDR3 contains 14 residues. DNA for the CDR3: TGTGCCAGCAGTTTAGTATATAGGAGGACTGAAGCTTTCTTT. Translated, it gives CASSLVYRRTEAFF.

The chain joins TRBV27 to TRBJ1-4; D is perhaps TRBD1 (5 bases). Germline-derived CDR1 and CDR2 are MNHEY and SMNVEV (reference sequence). The ends were cut back, 4 bases at V and 5 bases at J, with 14 bases in the middle. The CDR3 extends over 15 amino acids. Here the CDR3 DNA reads TGTGCCAGCAGTTCTTTGGGGGTTCAGAATGAAAAACTGTTTTTT. This codes for CASSSLGVQNEKLFF. The full variable domain, its missing parts supplied by reference TRBV27 and TRBJ1-4, is EAQVTQNPRYLITVTGKKLTVTCSQNMNHEYMSWYRQDPGLGLRQIYYSMNVEVTDKGDVPEGYKVSRKEKRNFPLILESPSPNQTSLYFCASSSLGVQNEKLFFGSGTQLSVL.

This clonotype was seen a few times. The rearrangement links TRBV12-5 to TRBJ2-5; 7 bases line up with TRBD2. The V gene end was trimmed by 4 bases and the J gene end by 1 base; junction bases not matched to a gene: 6. This CDR3 is 15 amino acids long. CDR1 and CDR2 (germline): LGHNT, FRNRAP. The CDR3 loop is CASGSAGGSQETQYF. CDR3 in DNA: TGTGCTAGTGGTTCCGCCGGGGGGAGCCAAGAGACCCAGTACTTC.

This clonotype was counted a few times. The chain combines TRBV3-1 with TRBJ2-7, with D possibly being TRBD1 or TRBD2 (6 bases each). This CDR3 region has 15 residues. V was cut by 0 bases and J by 7 bases, with 16 bases left in between. The germline V gene has CDR1 LGHDT and CDR2 YNNKEL (reference sequence). CDR3 DNA: TGTGCCAGCAGCCAAGAGGGGGCCGTGGCGGGAGAGCAGTACTTC. Its protein product is CASSQEGAVAGEQYF.

V is TRBV20-1 and J is TRBJ1-3; the D is unclear. CDR3 length: 14 amino acids. V lost 6 bases and J 0 bases, leaving 12 bases between the germline ends. Germline CDR1 DFQATT, CDR2 SNEGSKA (reference sequence). The CDR3 is CSARPTASGNTIYF. In DNA, the CDR3 is TGCAGTGCGAGACCCACAGCCTCTGGAAACACCATATATTTT.

The V call is TRBV6-2 or TRBV6-3, the J call TRBJ2-4, with D perhaps being TRBD1 or TRBD2 (5 bases each). With 7 bases removed from V and 8 bases from J, the gap between germline ends came to 18 bases. Germline loops: CDR1 MNHEY, CDR2 SVGEGT. The CDR3 loop spans 14 amino acids. Here the CDR3 reads CASIPGAGPDIQYF. CDR3 coding DNA: TGTGCCAGCATCCCTGGGGCGGGCCCGGACATTCAGTACTTC.

At least ten counts were recorded for this clonotype. This sequence joins TRBV4-2 and TRBJ1-5; the D gene is possibly TRBD1 (5 bases). The CDR3 is 17 residues long. The germline V and J ends were trimmed by 0 bases and 2 bases, with 14 bases remaining between them. The germline V gene has CDR1 LGHNA and CDR2 YNFKEQ. CDR3 in DNA: TGTGCCAGCAGCCAAGATGGGACCCCTAGGGGCAATCAGCCCCAGCATTTT. It yields the protein CASSQDGTPRGNQPQHF.

The V call is TRBV2, the J call TRBJ1-1, with 12 bases identical to TRBD1. After removal of 3 bases from V and 7 bases from J, the junction contained 6 bases not matched to a gene. The CDR3 totals 15 residues. The germline V gene encodes CDR1 SNHLY and CDR2 FYNNEI. This chain's CDR3 is CASSEEGQGAGEAFF. The CDR3 DNA follows: TGTGCCAGCAGTGAGGAGGGACAGGGGGCTGGTGAAGCTTTCTTT.

This clonotype was seen many times. The chain uses TRBV12-3 or TRBV12-4 and TRBJ1-4; D not resolved. The CDR3 has 13 residues. V lost 10 bases and J 7 bases, leaving 16 bases between the germline ends. Here the CDR3 reads CAIQDGVTEKLFF. As DNA, the CDR3 is TGTGCCATCCAGGACGGGGTGACTGAAAAACTGTTTTTT.

This clonotype has ten or more counts. This rearrangement joins TRBV29-1 to TRBJ2-2; no firm D call. The CDR3 length is 11 residues. The V gene's germline CDR1 is SQVTM and CDR2 ANQGSEA. Trimming removed 2 bases at V and 8 bases at J, with 6 bases between. CDR3 sequence reads: CSVEQFGELFF. The DNA for the CDR3 is TGCAGCGTTGAACAGTTTGGGGAGCTGTTTTTT.

The rearrangement uses TRBV29-1 and TRBJ2-7; the D call may be TRBD1 or TRBD2 (5 bases each). The CDR3 extends over 13 amino acids. The germline V gene has CDR1 SQVTM and CDR2 ANQGSEA. The ends were cut back, 0 bases at V and 3 bases at J, with 9 bases in the middle. CDR3 in amino acids: CSVEDGTNYEQYF. In DNA, the CDR3 is TGCAGCGTTGAAGACGGGACGAACTACGAGCAGTACTTC.

The chain combines TRBV12-3 or TRBV12-4 with TRBJ2-4; 9 bases are shared with TRBD1. J was trimmed by 2 bases and V by 6 bases; bases with no gene match: 11. This CDR3 spans 17 amino acids. The CDR3 is CASRPQGASSTKNIQYF. The CDR3 nucleotides read TGTGCCAGCAGGCCACAGGGGGCGAGCTCAACCAAAAACATTCAGTACTTC.

This clonotype was seen a few times. The chain employs TRBV27 and TRBJ2-1; 12 bases agree with TRBD1. The CDR3 is 16 residues long. Germline trimming cut 3 bases from V and 7 bases from J; bases unmatched to any gene: 7. Germline lookup yields CDR1 MNHEY and CDR2 SMNVEV (reference sequence). The CDR3 here is CASSLMGQGAKNEQFF. CDR3 nucleotides: TGTGCCAGCAGTTTGATGGGACAGGGGGCGAAGAATGAGCAGTTCTTC.

This clonotype was picked up a small number of times. The chain employs TRBV28 and TRBJ1-6; D call uncertain. The V and J ends lost 5 bases and 8 bases respectively, with 16 bases between them. The CDR3 contains 15 residues. Germline CDR1 MDHEN, CDR2 SYDVKM. CDR3 amino acids: CASSLRVGGDSPLHF. CDR3 sequence (DNA): TGTGCCAGCAGTCTTAGGGTAGGAGGCGATTCACCCCTCCACTTT.